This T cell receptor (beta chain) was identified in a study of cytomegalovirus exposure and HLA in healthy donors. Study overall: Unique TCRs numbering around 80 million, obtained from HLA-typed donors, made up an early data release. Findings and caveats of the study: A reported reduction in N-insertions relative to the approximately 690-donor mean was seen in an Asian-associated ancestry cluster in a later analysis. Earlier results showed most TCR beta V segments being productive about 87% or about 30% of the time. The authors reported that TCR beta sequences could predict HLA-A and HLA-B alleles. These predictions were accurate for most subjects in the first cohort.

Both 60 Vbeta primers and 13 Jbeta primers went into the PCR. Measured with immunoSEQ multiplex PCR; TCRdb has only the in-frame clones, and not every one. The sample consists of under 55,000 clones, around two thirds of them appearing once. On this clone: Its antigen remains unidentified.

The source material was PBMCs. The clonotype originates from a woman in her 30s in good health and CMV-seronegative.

CDR3 loop: CSVDLGGGRETQYF. CDR3 bases: TGCAGCGTCGACCTGGGGGGGGGTCGGGAGACCCAGTACTTC. The gene calls are TRBV29-1 and TRBJ2-5, with TRBD2 matching over 7 bases. The CDR3 totals 14 residues. Germline loops: CDR1 SQVTM, CDR2 ANQGSEA. V gave up 6 bases and J gave up 5 bases; unmatched junction bases: 12.